Presented here are 28 T cell receptor beta chains from one specimen sequenced in a study of molecular identifiers for immune sequencing clone quantification. MiXCR was run by TCRdb on the PCR reads, yielding one entry per CDR3 protein. The table lists around 480,000 distinct CDR3 sequences, around 21% of them singletons, with under 0.85% in the top ten. Material for sequencing was naive CD8+ T cells from blood, with Jurkat cell RNA spiked in. This sample's subset: FACS-sorted CD8+CD4-CCR7+CD45RA+ naive T cells. The receptors were gathered from a human donor in good health. Some libraries in this study had Jurkat cell RNA spiked in.

This clonotype occurred many times. One end of the junction fails to match germline, which may point to a read error. The chain couples TRBV4-1 to TRBJ1-1; D unclear. The CDR3 is 12 residues long. CDR1 and CDR2 (germline): MGHRA, YSYEKL. The CDR3 loop is CASSQTNTEAFF. The CDR3 nucleotides read TGTGCCAGCAGCCAAACGAACACTGAAGCTTTCTTT.

This clonotype was detected a few times. This chain connects TRBV6-1 to TRBJ1-5, with TRBD1 identical over 8 bases. V trimming: 0 bases; J trimming: 0 bases; junction bases outside the gene matches: 7. Looked up from germline, CDR1 is MNHNS and CDR2 is SASEGT. The CDR3 extends over 18 amino acids. Here the CDR3 reads CASSEAGQAVYSNQPQHF. The CDR3 DNA is TGTGCCAGCAGTGAAGCGGGACAGGCAGTTTATAGCAATCAGCCCCAGCATTTT.

This clonotype was counted only a few times. The chain uses TRBV27 and TRBJ2-1; 9 positions match TRBD2. The CDR3 contains 15 residues. CDR1 and CDR2 (germline): MNHEY, SMNVEV (reference sequence). V gave up 6 bases and J gave up 6 bases; unmatched junction bases: 9. The CDR3 loop is CASRSLAGVPNEQFF. In nucleotides, the CDR3 is TGTGCCAGCAGGTCCTTAGCGGGAGTCCCCAATGAGCAGTTCTTC.

With respect to this clonotype: Just one base apart from a much larger clone, this may be a read error. CDR3 residues: CASTSVGARESMNTEAFF. The CDR3 DNA follows: TGTGCCAGCACTTCCGTTGGGGCGAGGGAATCGATGAACACTGAAGCTTTCTTT. This sequence joins TRBV12-3 or TRBV12-4 and TRBJ1-1, with D possibly matching TRBD1 (5 bases). Trimming removed 7 bases from V and 0 bases from J, with 24 bases in between. The CDR3 runs to 18 residues.

This clonotype was observed once. This may be a read error: a much more frequent sequence differs by one nucleotide. The V call is TRBV4-1, the J call TRBJ2-5; perhaps D is TRBD1 or TRBD2 (5 bases each). CDR3 size: 14 residues. In germline, CDR1 is MGHRA, CDR2 YSYEKL. The CDR3 loop is CASSQVYGAEAQYF. CDR3 sequence (DNA): TGCGCCAGCAGCCAAGTATACGGGGCAGAGGCCCAGTACTTC.

The table lists this clonotype with many counts. V usage is TRBV7-9 and J usage is TRBJ1-2; D remains unclear. Germline V lookup: CDR1 SEHNR, CDR2 FQNEAQ (reference sequence). This CDR3 region has 13 residues. The V end was cut by 7 bases, the J end by 2 bases, with 11 bases between. The chain's CDR3 is CASMNDMNYGYTF. The DNA of the CDR3 is TGTGCCAGCATGAATGACATGAACTATGGCTACACCTTC.

This clonotype turned up a few times. The chain is built from TRBV3-1 and TRBJ1-2, with 9 bases that match TRBD1. CDR3 length equals 16 residues. Unmatched junction bases numbered 10, after V lost 3 bases and J lost 5 bases. The germline gives CDR1 LGHDT, CDR2 YNNKEL (reference sequence). The CDR3 loop is CASSQLNEGQGYGYTF. CDR3 DNA: TGTGCCAGCAGCCAGCTAAATGAGGGACAGGGATATGGCTACACCTTC.

The sample holds a few counts of this clonotype. CDR3 loop: CASSPAGGLEAFF. Here the CDR3 DNA reads TGTGCCAGCAGTCCCGCGGGGGGCTTGGAAGCTTTCTTT. The chain carries TRBV6-5 and TRBJ1-1; tentatively, D is TRBD1 (6 bases). V was clipped by 5 bases and J by 8 bases, with 15 bases between them. Germline values: CDR1 MNHEY, CDR2 SVGAGI. The CDR3 extends over 13 amino acids.

V is TRBV4-3 and J is TRBJ1-1; possible D gene TRBD1, 6 bases. There are 14 residues in the CDR3. CDR1 and CDR2 from the germline V gene are LGHNA and YSLEER. V lost 0 bases and J lost 6, with 11 bases in between. The CDR3 loop reads CASSQDGGAPEAFF. The CDR3 DNA reads TGCGCCAGCAGCCAAGATGGGGGCGCCCCTGAAGCTTTCTTT.

The gene calls are TRBV5-4 and TRBJ2-5; D is undetermined. V was pared by 6 bases and J by 2 bases, with 11 bases between. Germline CDR1 SGHNT, CDR2 YYREEE (reference sequence). CDR3 length equals 13 residues. This CDR3 is CASTKDLQETQYF. As DNA, the CDR3 is TGTGCCAGCACCAAAGACTTACAAGAGACCCAGTACTTC.

A note on this clonotype: At one boundary the junction diverges from the germline segment, which might be a read error. The V call is TRBV11-2, the J call TRBJ2-2, with no clear D. Germline CDR1 SGHAT, CDR2 FQNNGV. The CDR3 loop spans 13 amino acids. The CDR3 DNA sequence: TGTGCCAACAGCTTAGGAATGGGCGGGGAGCTGTTTTTT. This translates into CANSLGMGGELFF.

This clonotype was counted a few times. This chain connects TRBV20-1 to TRBJ1-1, with 8 nucleotides matching TRBD1. Per germline, CDR1 DFQATT and CDR2 SNEGSKA (reference sequence). This CDR3 has 16 amino acids. The J segment lost 4 bases and the V segment lost 2 bases, leaving 12 bases of the junction unmatched. For the CDR3, the DNA is TGCAGTGCTAGACCTTTTTGGACAGGGTTGATCACTGAAGCTTTCTTT. Residues: CSARPFWTGLITEAFF.

The chain links TRBV11-2 to TRBJ1-1, with D perhaps TRBD1 (6 bases). The CDR3 sequence is 15 residues long. With 1 base removed from V and 5 bases from J, the gap between germline ends came to 14 bases. Germline V gene sequence: CDR1 SGHAT, CDR2 FQNNGV. CDR3 protein: CASSLVGGRGTEAFF. The CDR3, as DNA: TGTGCCAGCAGCTTAGTAGGGGGGCGTGGAACTGAAGCTTTCTTT.

A note on this clonotype: A much larger clone lies a single base off, so this may be a read error. This chain connects TRBV9 to TRBJ2-7, with a weak D call TRBD1 (6 bases). V was clipped by 0 bases and J by 2 bases, with 6 bases between them. This CDR3 is 13 amino acids long. The V gene's germline CDR1 is SGDLS and CDR2 YYNGEE. CDR3 amino acids: CASSVEGAYEQYF. DNA for the CDR3: TGTGCCAGCAGCGTAGAGGGGGCCTACGAGCAGTACTTC.

The sample holds a few counts of this clonotype. This chain joins TRBV5-1 and TRBJ2-7; no clear D gene. Trimming removed 2 bases from V and 0 bases from J, with 9 bases in between. Germline V CDR1 and CDR2: SGHRS, YFSETQ. This CDR3 is built from 14 residues. CDR3 loop: CASSFHFSSYEQYF. DNA of the CDR3: TGCGCCAGCAGCTTCCACTTTAGCTCCTACGAGCAGTACTTC. The full variable domain, its missing parts supplied by reference TRBV5-1 and TRBJ2-7, is KAGVTQTPRYLIKTRGQQVTLSCSPISGHRSVSWYQQTPGQGLQFLFEYFSETQRNKGNFPGRFSGRQFSNSRSEMNVSTLELGDSALYLCASSFHFSSYEQYFGPGTRLTVT.

This clonotype appeared many times. The J gene is TRBJ1-1, the V gene TRBV3-1; tentatively, D is TRBD1 (6 bases). CDR1 and CDR2 (germline): LGHDT, YNNKEL (reference sequence). V was clipped by 3 bases and J by 1 base, with 18 bases between them. The CDR3 sequence is 17 residues long. In DNA, the CDR3 is TGTGCCAGCAGCCAGATCTTCTCAGGGACACCGAACACTGAAGCTTTCTTT. Protein product: CASSQIFSGTPNTEAFF.

This clonotype appeared a few times. The chain combines TRBV6-6 with TRBJ2-1; no clear D gene. The germline V gene encodes CDR1 MNHNY and CDR2 SVGAGI (reference sequence). This CDR3 contains 13 residues. The V end was cut by 2 bases, the J end by 7 bases, with 9 bases between. In nucleotides, the CDR3 is TGTGCCAGCAGTTACCTAGTGAGGAATGAGCAGTTCTTC. Amino acids: CASSYLVRNEQFF.

On this clonotype itself: Relative to the germline gene, one junction end is altered; a read error may explain this. The chain recombines TRBV27 with TRBJ2-7; D gene ambiguous. Germline V gene lookup returns CDR1 MNHEY and CDR2 SMNVEV (reference sequence). CDR3 length equals 11 residues. CDR3 sequence reads: CASSSSYERYF. The CDR3 DNA is TGTGCCAGCAGTTCATCCTACGAGCGGTACTTC.

This clonotype appeared many times. In nucleotides, the CDR3 is TGTGCCAGCAGTTTAGTACTAGCGGACCAAGAGACCCAGTACTTC. Translated: CASSLVLADQETQYF. The gene calls are TRBV12-3 or TRBV12-4 and TRBJ2-5; TRBD2 agrees at 8 bases. V was pared by 1 base and J by 0 bases, with 1 base of the junction left unmatched. The CDR3 is 15 amino acids.

This chain connects TRBV5-6 to TRBJ2-5, with TRBD1 matching 7 bases. J was trimmed by 1 base and V by 5 bases; bases with no gene match: 8. Germline values: CDR1 SGHDT, CDR2 YYEEEE. The CDR3 is 15 residues long. Here the CDR3 reads CASSKIRDSQETQYF. CDR3 DNA sequence: TGTGCCAGCAGTAAAATCCGGGACAGCCAAGAGACCCAGTACTTC.

This clonotype was counted ten times or more. The chain combines TRBV13 with TRBJ2-3; 9 bases align to TRBD2. The ends lost 5 bases at V and 4 bases at J; junction bases unmatched: 13. Per germline, CDR1 PRHDT and CDR2 FYEKMQ (reference sequence). The CDR3 has 17 residues. In DNA form, the CDR3 reads TGTGCCAGCAGCCCCCCCCGGATAAAGCGGGGGGCAGATACGCAGTATTTT. It is translated as CASSPPRIKRGADTQYF.

The chain links TRBV2 to TRBJ1-5; unclear D gene. Deletions cut 6 bases from V and 0 bases from J, with 9 bases between. Germline CDR1 SNHLY, CDR2 FYNNEI. The CDR3 contains 14 residues. CDR3 protein: CASRPAGSNQPQHF. CDR3 in DNA: TGTGCCAGCAGACCGGCGGGTAGCAATCAGCCCCAGCATTTT.

In DNA, the CDR3 is TGTGCCAGCAGCCCGTCGAGGGGGCGAGAGACCCAGTACTTC. Residues: CASSPSRGRETQYF. The chain recombines TRBV9 with TRBJ2-5, with 7 positions matching TRBD1. This CDR3 is built from 14 residues. Germline loops: CDR1 SGDLS, CDR2 YYNGEE. The J segment lost 4 bases and the V segment lost 4 bases, leaving 7 bases of the junction unmatched.

The chain joins TRBV7-2 to TRBJ1-2; a weak D match, TRBD1 (6 bases). This CDR3 contains 16 residues. With 5 bases removed from V and 1 base from J, the gap between germline ends came to 17 bases. Germline CDR1 is SGHTA and CDR2 is FQGNSA. Here the CDR3 reads CASSPELGQLNYGYTF. In nucleotides, the CDR3 is TGTGCCAGCAGCCCTGAGCTCGGACAGCTTAACTATGGCTACACCTTC.

With respect to this clonotype: A much larger clone differs from this one at a single base, so this may be a read error. This rearrangement joins TRBV20-1 to TRBJ1-2; D gene uncertain. The CDR3 sequence is 12 residues long. In germline, CDR1 is DFQATT, CDR2 SNEGSKA (reference sequence). CDR3 coding DNA: TGCAGTGCTGGAGAGGTGGGATTGGGCTACACCTTC. This codes for CSAGEVGLGYTF.

This clonotype was seen once. This chain links TRBV2 with TRBJ1-5; D remains ambiguous. Germline CDR1 and CDR2: SNHLY and FYNNEI. This CDR3 has 15 residues. Trimming pared 1 base from V and 0 bases from J, leaving 7 bases between. CDR3 coding DNA: TGTGCCAGCAGTGAAGGGCTAAATAGCAATCAGCCCCAGCATTTT. This gives the protein CASSEGLNSNQPQHF.

The V call is TRBV7-9, the J call TRBJ2-7, with 9 bases aligning to TRBD1. J lost 0 bases, V lost 5 bases, and 5 bases had no gene match. In germline, CDR1 is SEHNR, CDR2 FQNEAQ (reference sequence). This CDR3 contains 15 residues. The CDR3 region has the DNA TGTGCCAGCAGCCGGGGACAGGGCCTCTCCTACGAGCAGTACTTC. This translates into CASSRGQGLSYEQYF.

This clonotype was detected many times. The CDR3 DNA follows: TGCGCCAGCAGCCAAGATTCGCTTACCTCTGGAAACACCATATATTTT. As protein: CASSQDSLTSGNTIYF. V usage is TRBV4-3 and J usage is TRBJ1-3; D call uncertain. Trimming removed 0 bases at V and 0 bases at J, with 9 bases between. CDR1 and CDR2 from the germline V gene are LGHNA and YSLEER. The CDR3 contains 16 residues.